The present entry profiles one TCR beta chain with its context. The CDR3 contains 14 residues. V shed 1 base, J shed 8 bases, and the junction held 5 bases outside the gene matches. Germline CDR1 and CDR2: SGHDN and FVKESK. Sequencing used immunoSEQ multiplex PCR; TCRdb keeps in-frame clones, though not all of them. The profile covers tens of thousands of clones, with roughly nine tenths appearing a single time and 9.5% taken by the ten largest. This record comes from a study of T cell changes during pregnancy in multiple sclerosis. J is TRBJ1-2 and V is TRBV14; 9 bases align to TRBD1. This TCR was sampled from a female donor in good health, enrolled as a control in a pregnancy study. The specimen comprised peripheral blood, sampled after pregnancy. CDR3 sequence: CASSQAGQGLGYTF. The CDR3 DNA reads TGTGCCAGCAGCCAAGCGGGACAGGGTCTCGGCTACACCTTC. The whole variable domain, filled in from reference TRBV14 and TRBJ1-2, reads EAGVTQFPSHSVIEKGQTVTLRCDPISGHDNLYWYRRVMGKEIKFLLHFVKESKQDESGMPNNRFLAERTGGTYSTLKVQPAELEDSGVYFCASSQAGQGLGYTFGSGTRLTVV.